This T cell receptor (beta chain) was found in a study of graft-versus-host responses after intestinal transplantation. As for the study in general: As for transplant type, recipients had multivisceral, liver-intestinal, or isolated intestinal grafts. Points from the study as a whole: Graft-donor T cell macrochimerism in patients accompanied high graft-versus-host to host-versus-graft clonal ratios in allografts.

Bone marrow aspirates were taken post-transplant, from the posterior iliac crest or another site. Here immunoSEQ multiplex PCR was the method, and the copy in TCRdb shows in-frame clones only, minus some. Of over 9,000 clones listed, 90% to 95% are singletons. This CDR3 has 15 residues. Unmatched junction bases numbered 3, after V lost 0 bases and J lost 3 bases. CDR1 is SGHKS and CDR2 is YYEKEE in the germline V gene (reference sequence). About this clone itself: What it recognizes is unknown.

The chain carries TRBV5-5 and TRBJ1-5, with 7 positions matching TRBD1. This specimen consisted of bone marrow, obtained about 530 days after intestinal transplantation. This TCR was sampled from a human patient who received an intestinal transplant, so some T cells may come from the graft donor. The CDR3 bases are TGTGCCAGCAGCTTGGCACAGGGGTTCAATCAGCCCCAGCATTTT. The encoded protein is CASSLAQGFNQPQHF.